The clone carrying this TCR beta chain was seen just once. The study drew participants aged about 18 to 89 years from around 24 US areas. The CDR3 is made up of 15 amino acids. Per germline, CDR1 MNHEY and CDR2 SVGEGT. V was shortened by 6 bases and J by 8 bases, with 22 bases between the two germline ends. This sample is drawn from a study of blood T cell repertoires in COVID-19. Study at large: Spain, Italy and the United States supplied samples that represented acute and convalescent COVID-19.

Some clones are missing from TCRdb's copy, which holds only in-frame ones; the method was immunoSEQ multiplex PCR. This table holds around 290,000 clones, 75% to 90% found once. The sequenced sample was PBMCs or T cells enriched from blood (not recorded which). The rearrangement links TRBV6-2 or TRBV6-3 to TRBJ1-2, with D uncertain. The TCR sequence derives from a woman aged 40 to 49 who had recovered from COVID-19. The CDR3 DNA sequence: TGTGCCAGCAGCTCTGCGGTGGAGCAAGGCAGAGGCTACACCTTC. Translated: CASSSAVEQGRGYTF.